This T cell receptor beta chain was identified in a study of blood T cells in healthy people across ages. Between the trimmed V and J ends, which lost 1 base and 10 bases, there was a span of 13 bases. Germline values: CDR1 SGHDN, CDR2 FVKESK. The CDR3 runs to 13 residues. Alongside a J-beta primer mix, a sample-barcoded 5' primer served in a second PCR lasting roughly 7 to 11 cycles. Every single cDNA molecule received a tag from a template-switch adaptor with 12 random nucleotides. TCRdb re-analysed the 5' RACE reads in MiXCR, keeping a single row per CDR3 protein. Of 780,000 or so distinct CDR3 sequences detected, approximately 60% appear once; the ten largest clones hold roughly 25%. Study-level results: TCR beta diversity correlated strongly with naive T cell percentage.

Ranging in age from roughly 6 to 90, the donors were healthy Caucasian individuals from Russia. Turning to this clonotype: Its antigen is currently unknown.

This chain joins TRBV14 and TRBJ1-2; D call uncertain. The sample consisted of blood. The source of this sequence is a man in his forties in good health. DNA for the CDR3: TGTGCCAGCAGCCAAGGACGGATCGGGGACTACACCTTC. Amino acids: CASSQGRIGDYTF.